A selection of T cell receptor beta chains follows, all from one sample in a study of blood T cell repertoires in COVID-19. This table comes from immunoSEQ multiplex PCR, and its TCRdb copy is limited to in-frame clones, with some not included. The table records approximately 200,000 clones, less than 85% of them present only once. Sequenced input: PBMCs or T cells enriched from blood (not recorded which). The receptors here all came from a man in his forties who had recovered from COVID-19. Both conserved end residues are part of each CDR3. The D gene is left open where the match is weak. Size is omitted from some rows. Given values are once, few, many or a class for expanded clones.

cdr3_aa cdr3_nt d_call clone_size j_call v_call
CASSIGPYEQYF TGTGCCAGTAGTATAGGGCCCTACGAGCAGTACTTC NA NA TRBJ2-7 TRBV19
CASSLETGNTGELFF TGCGCCAGCAGCTTGGAGACAGGGAACACCGGGGAGCTGTTTTTT NA NA TRBJ2-2 TRBV5-1
CARSLRANTGELFF TGTGCCAGAAGCTTACGCGCGAACACCGGGGAGCTGTTTTTT NA few TRBJ2-2 TRBV7-5
CASSPSGTGNPYEQYF TGTGCCAGCAGCCCCTCCGGGACAGGCAACCCCTACGAGCAGTACTTC TRBD1 NA TRBJ2-7 TRBV7-2
CASSFFGVAGYQETQYF TGTGCCAGCAGTTTCTTCGGGGTAGCGGGATACCAAGAGACCCAGTACTTC TRBD2 NA TRBJ2-5 TRBV28
CASSEALQGDEQYF TGTGCCAGCAGTGAAGCGCTTCAGGGCGACGAGCAGTACTTC NA NA TRBJ2-7 TRBV2
CASTSRGHNSQETQYF TGCGCCAGCACCTCCAGGGGGCACAACTCTCAAGAGACCCAGTACTTC TRBD1 NA TRBJ2-5 TRBV5-1
CASSEFSAGGIQYF TGTGCCAGCAGTGAATTCAGCGCGGGCGGCATTCAGTACTTC NA once TRBJ2-4 TRBV27
CASSLTSGLFEAFF TGCGCCAGCAGCTTAACATCAGGGTTGTTTGAAGCTTTCTTT NA once TRBJ1-1 TRBV5-1
CASSAPPGGGTTYEQYF TGTGCCAGCAGCGCTCCGCCGGGGGGAGGGACAACCTACGAGCAGTACTTC NA few TRBJ2-7 TRBV5-4
CASSLLQGSQETQYF TGTGCCAGCAGCTTGTTACAGGGTTCCCAAGAGACCCAGTACTTC NA NA TRBJ2-5 TRBV7-2
CASSQTGGKQYF TGTGCCAGCAGCCAGACAGGGGGCAAGCAGTACTTC TRBD1 NA TRBJ2-7 TRBV14
CASSMQRYGYTF TGTGCCAGTAGTATGCAGCGTTATGGCTACACCTTC NA NA TRBJ1-2 TRBV19
CASSHWTGERNQPQHF TGTGCCAGCAGTCATTGGACAGGGGAGCGCAATCAGCCCCAGCATTTT TRBD1 NA TRBJ1-5 TRBV27
CASSQEGTSLNNEQFF TGTGCCAGCAGCCAAGAAGGGACTAGTCTCAACAATGAGCAGTTCTTC TRBD2 NA TRBJ2-1 TRBV3-1/TRBV3-2
CASSPGTGWNSPLHF TGTGCCAGCAGCCCGGGGACAGGGTGGAATTCACCCCTCCACTTT TRBD1 NA TRBJ1-6 TRBV7-3
CAWSSPGGLALETQYF TGTGCCTGGAGTTCCCCGGGGGGGCTAGCCTTAGAGACCCAGTACTTC TRBD2 once TRBJ2-5 TRBV30
CASRAGGQETQYF TGTGCCAGCAGAGCGGGAGGGCAAGAGACCCAGTACTTC TRBD2 NA TRBJ2-5 TRBV6-5
CASSASSGGSYEQYF TGTGCCAGCAGTGCTTCTAGCGGGGGCTCCTACGAGCAGTACTTC TRBD2 NA TRBJ2-7 TRBV27
CASKGQDQPQHF TGTGCCAGCAAGGGGCAAGATCAGCCCCAGCATTTT NA NA TRBJ1-5 TRBV2
CASRQTGSSYEQYF TGTGCCAGCAGACAGACAGGGAGCTCCTACGAGCAGTACTTC TRBD1 NA TRBJ2-7 TRBV7-2
CAWKGLTGWDTEAFF TGTGCCTGGAAAGGGTTGACAGGGTGGGACACTGAAGCTTTCTTT TRBD1 once TRBJ1-1 TRBV30
CASRYGQGRFSQPQHF TGTGCCAGTCGGTATGGGCAGGGTAGATTCAGTCAGCCCCAGCATTTT NA NA TRBJ1-5 TRBV19
CASSPRRESNEQYF TGTGCCAGCTCACCACGGCGGGAGTCGAACGAGCAGTACTTC TRBD2 once TRBJ2-7 TRBV18
CATEREGLNTGELFF TGTGCCACAGAGCGGGAGGGCCTAAACACCGGGGAGCTGTTTTTT TRBD2 NA TRBJ2-2 TRBV15
CASSSRDRVLNQPQHF TGTGCCAGCAGCTCCAGGGACAGGGTTCTCAATCAGCCCCAGCATTTT TRBD1 few TRBJ1-5 TRBV7-9
CASSSGQPNTEAFF TGTGCCAGTAGTTCGGGACAGCCGAACACTGAAGCTTTCTTT TRBD1 NA TRBJ1-1 TRBV19
CASSASGTQDFGSTEAFF TGTGCCAGCAGCGCTTCCGGGACACAGGATTTCGGTTCCACTGAAGCTTTCTTT NA NA TRBJ1-1 TRBV9
CASSLTGEGNQPQHF TGTGCCAGCAGTTTGACAGGGGAAGGCAATCAGCCCCAGCATTTT TRBD1 many TRBJ1-5 TRBV6-2/TRBV6-3
CASSDGTLNNEQFF TGCGCCAGCAGTGACGGGACACTAAACAATGAGCAGTTCTTC NA once TRBJ2-1 TRBV10-2
CASSLALLRSGKSTDTQYF TGTGCCAGCAGCTTAGCTTTGTTACGTAGCGGGAAGAGCACAGATACGCAGTATTTT TRBD2 NA TRBJ2-3 TRBV7-9
CASSSTGVTYEQYF TGTGCCAGCAGTTCGACAGGAGTCACCTACGAGCAGTACTTC NA NA TRBJ2-7 TRBV27
CASSYMGLAGGVKYF TGTGCCAGCAGTTATATGGGACTAGCGGGAGGGGTAAAGTACTTC TRBD2 NA TRBJ2-7 TRBV6-5
CATSDEGGSSLYNEQFF TGTGCCACCAGTGACGAGGGCGGGAGTAGCCTCTACAATGAGCAGTTCTTC TRBD2 NA TRBJ2-1 TRBV24-1
CASSAHAGTWNTEAFF TGTGCCAGCAGCGCGCATGCCGGGACATGGAACACTGAAGCTTTCTTT NA NA TRBJ1-1 TRBV9
CASSLDRVYYNEQFF TGCGCCAGCAGCTTGGACAGGGTTTACTACAATGAGCAGTTCTTC NA NA TRBJ2-1 TRBV5-1
CASSLGRRESSYEQYF TGTGCCAGCAGCTTAGGGCGCAGGGAATCGTCCTACGAGCAGTACTTC NA NA TRBJ2-7 TRBV7-2